This is a list of T cell receptor beta chains from one sample in a study of blood T cell repertoires in COVID-19. The table came from immunoSEQ multiplex PCR; TCRdb's copy has only in-frame clones and leaves some out. The sample has fewer than 150,000 clones; approximately 80% are singletons. The sequenced sample was peripheral blood. Receptors were obtained from a man aged 50 to 60 with acute or convalescent COVID-19. The CDR3 runs from the conserved cysteine through the conserved F or W. D genes are given only for firm matches. Clone size is not always given. Where it is, it says once, few, many or a class for expanded clones.

v_call	d_call	clone_size	j_call	cdr3_aa	cdr3_nt
TRBV6-1	TRBD1	once	TRBJ1-4	CASSEGQGAREKLFF	TGTGCCAGCAGTGAAGGGCAGGGGGCTCGGGAAAAACTGTTTTTT
TRBV25-1	.	.	TRBJ1-2	CASSDHNYGYTF	TGTGCCAGCAGTGACCATAACTATGGCTACACCTTC
TRBV9	TRBD2	.	TRBJ2-1	CASSGGLATNEQFF	TGTGCCAGCAGCGGAGGACTAGCGACTAATGAGCAGTTCTTC
TRBV9	.	.	TRBJ2-5	CASSVVSQETQYF	TGTGCCAGCAGCGTAGTCAGTCAAGAGACCCAGTACTTC
TRBV20-1	.	.	TRBJ2-5	CSASLEGRETQYF	TGCAGTGCTAGTTTGGAGGGCAGGGAGACCCAGTACTTC
TRBV9	TRBD1	.	TRBJ1-4	CASSPGTATNEKLFF	TGTGCCAGCAGCCCCGGGACAGCAACTAATGAAAAACTGTTTTTT
TRBV29-1	.	.	TRBJ2-4	CSVHRVNIQYF	TGCAGCGTTCACAGGGTAAACATTCAGTACTTC
TRBV11-2	.	once	TRBJ1-2	CASSLVTLANYGYTF	TGTGCCAGCAGCTTAGTGACACTAGCTAACTATGGCTACACCTTC
TRBV19	.	.	TRBJ1-2	CASSIYGNNYGYTF	TGTGCCAGTAGTATTTACGGTAATAACTATGGCTACACCTTC
TRBV30	.	.	TRBJ1-4	CAWSANEKLFF	TGTGCCTGGAGTGCGAATGAAAAACTGTTTTTT
TRBV19	.	once	TRBJ2-2	CASNRLVGAGAGELFF	TGTGCCAGTAACCGTTTGGTGGGGGCGGGAGCCGGGGAGCTGTTTTTT
TRBV9	TRBD2	.	TRBJ2-3	CASSAYSGGTDTQYF	TGTGCCAGCAGCGCGTATAGCGGGGGTACAGATACGCAGTATTTT
TRBV19	TRBD1	.	TRBJ1-2	CASAPDRDYGYTF	TGTGCCAGTGCCCCTGACAGGGATTATGGCTACACCTTC
TRBV11-2	TRBD1	.	TRBJ2-7	CASSASGTAEYEQYF	TGTGCCAGCAGCGCTTCCGGGACAGCCGAATACGAGCAGTACTTC
TRBV10-2	.	few	TRBJ2-3	CASSESFAGSTDTQYF	TGCGCCAGCAGTGAGTCGTTCGCGGGAAGCACAGATACGCAGTATTTT
TRBV9	.	.	TRBJ2-2	CASSVEGGGATGELFF	TGTGCCAGCAGCGTAGAAGGCGGTGGGGCCACCGGGGAGCTGTTTTTT
TRBV7-8	.	.	TRBJ1-1	CASSLGNYPQRANTEAFF	TGTGCCAGCAGCTTAGGCAACTATCCGCAGAGGGCTAACACTGAAGCTTTCTTT
TRBV7-3	.	.	TRBJ2-5	CASSRDWGDDQYF	TGTGCCAGCAGCCGGGACTGGGGCGACGACCAGTACTTC
TRBV10-3	TRBD1	.	TRBJ2-2	CAISVHRDRGNTGELFF	TGTGCCATCAGTGTCCATCGGGACAGGGGGAACACCGGGGAGCTGTTTTTT
TRBV1	.	.	TRBJ2-2	CTSRVAGGPIENTGELFF	TGCACCAGCCGTGTCGCGGGAGGGCCGATAGAGAACACCGGGGAGCTGTTTTTT
TRBV25-1	.	.	TRBJ2-3	CASSDRGVTDTQYF	TGTGCCAGCAGTGACAGGGGGGTCACAGATACGCAGTATTTT
TRBV7-7	.	.	TRBJ2-5	CASGGSVETQYF	TGTGCCAGCGGAGGGAGTGTGGAGACCCAGTACTTC
TRBV24-1	TRBD1	.	TRBJ2-3	CATSDPDRDDTQYF	TGTGCCACCAGTGACCCCGACAGGGACGATACGCAGTATTTT
TRBV2	TRBD2	.	TRBJ2-1	CASRVAGALLNEQFF	TGTGCCAGCAGGGTAGCGGGGGCCCTTTTGAATGAGCAGTTCTTC
TRBV5-4	.	once	TRBJ1-2	CASSAHSGGYTF	TGTGCCAGCAGCGCACATTCGGGGGGCTACACCTTC
TRBV25-1	.	.	TRBJ2-3	CASSEQTSTDTQYF	TGTGCCAGCAGTGAACAGACTAGCACAGATACGCAGTATTTT
TRBV2	.	.	TRBJ1-5	CASKQGGGSNQPQHF	TGTGCCAGCAAACAGGGCGGGGGTAGCAATCAGCCCCAGCATTTT
TRBV27	.	few	TRBJ1-5	CASSFAGGNQPQHF	TGTGCCAGCAGCTTTGCAGGGGGCAATCAGCCCCAGCATTTT
TRBV9	.	.	TRBJ1-5	CASSRDNDQPQHF	TGTGCCAGCAGCCGGGACAACGATCAGCCCCAGCATTTT
TRBV12-3/TRBV12-4	.	once	TRBJ1-2	CASSPLREGGYTF	TGTGCCAGCAGCCCTCTTCGGGAGGGCGGCTACACCTTC
TRBV5-1	TRBD1	.	TRBJ2-6	CASSLVSGGGPGANVLTF	TGCGCCAGCAGCTTGGTATCAGGGGGCGGACCTGGGGCCAACGTCCTGACTTTC
TRBV10-2	.	.	TRBJ1-2	CASSDYVTSYGYTF	TGCGCCAGCAGTGATTACGTTACGAGCTATGGCTACACCTTC
TRBV6-5	TRBD1	.	TRBJ2-1	CATIRDSERNEQFF	TGTGCCACCATAAGGGACAGCGAGCGCAATGAGCAGTTCTTC
TRBV3-1/TRBV3-2	TRBD2	.	TRBJ2-1	CASSQFPGLAETHSYNEQFF	TGTGCCAGCAGCCAATTCCCGGGACTAGCGGAGACGCATTCCTACAATGAGCAGTTCTTC
TRBV27	TRBD1	.	TRBJ2-5	CASRLAGGWETQYF	TGTGCCAGCAGATTGGCAGGGGGATGGGAGACCCAGTACTTC
TRBV7-2	TRBD1	.	TRBJ2-7	CASSSSGQGVYEQYF	TGTGCCAGCAGCTCCAGCGGACAGGGGGTGTACGAGCAGTACTTC
TRBV30	.	.	TRBJ2-3	CAWSDRQGSGTDTQYF	TGTGCCTGGAGTGACCGGCAGGGCTCTGGCACAGATACGCAGTATTTT
TRBV7-9	.	.	TRBJ2-5	CASSGRDFQETQYF	TGTGCCAGCAGCGGACGGGACTTCCAAGAGACCCAGTACTTC
TRBV12-5	TRBD1	.	TRBJ1-2	CASGLGQGAPVYGYTF	TGTGCTAGTGGTTTGGGACAGGGGGCGCCGGTTTATGGCTACACCTTC
TRBV27	TRBD2	.	TRBJ2-3	CASSSGRPSTDTQYF	TGTGCCAGCAGTTCCGGGAGGCCTAGCACAGATACGCAGTATTTT
TRBV3-1/TRBV3-2	.	.	TRBJ2-3	CASSQDLVFTQYF	TGTGCCAGCAGCCAAGATCTCGTGTTTACGCAGTATTTT
TRBV5-5	TRBD1	few	TRBJ1-5	CASSLASGQYQPQHF	TGTGCCAGCAGCTTGGCCTCGGGACAGTATCAGCCCCAGCATTTT
TRBV5-6	.	.	TRBJ1-6	CASSSGQQYSPLHF	TGTGCCAGCAGCTCAGGACAGCAATATTCACCCCTCCACTTT
TRBV5-4	TRBD2	.	TRBJ2-5	CASSIGTSRETQYF	TGTGCCAGCAGCATTGGGACTAGCAGAGAGACCCAGTACTTC
TRBV12-5	.	.	TRBJ1-2	CASGLVNREGYTF	TGTGCTAGTGGTTTGGTTAACAGGGAAGGCTACACCTTC
TRBV18	.	.	TRBJ1-1	CASLNPGSTEAFF	TGTGCCAGCCTCAATCCGGGGTCCACTGAAGCTTTCTTT
TRBV2	TRBD1	.	TRBJ2-7	CASKGTGGYEQYF	TGTGCCAGCAAGGGGACAGGGGGTTACGAGCAGTACTTC
TRBV11-2	.	.	TRBJ2-7	CASSLVRGPYEQYF	TGTGCCAGCAGCTTAGTTAGGGGTCCCTACGAGCAGTACTTC
TRBV27	TRBD1	.	TRBJ2-6	CASSLSRTGGRSNGANVLTF	TGTGCCAGCAGTTTATCCCGGACAGGGGGCAGGTCTAATGGGGCCAACGTCCTGACTTTC
TRBV27	TRBD1	.	TRBJ2-7	CASRAQGAPYEQYF	TGTGCCAGCAGAGCGCAGGGGGCACCCTACGAGCAGTACTTC